These 2 T cell receptor beta chains originate from one sample sequenced in a study of CD8 T cells in Susac syndrome. RNA was extracted with the RNeasy kit, and a quantity of roughly 0.45 to 1 ug was reverse transcribed using random hexamers. From the immunoSEQ multiplex PCR reads, TCRdb called clonotypes with MiXCR, one entry per CDR3 protein. The sample lists 200,000 to 250,000 distinct CDR3 sequences; around 93% were seen once. The specimen was CD4+ T cells from PBMCs. The receptors come from a human donor with multiple sclerosis.

V is TRBV7-8 and J is TRBJ2-4, with D possibly TRBD1 on 6 matching bases. CDR3 length: 17 amino acids. CDR1 is SGHVS, CDR2 FQNEAQ, per germline. Trimming removed 1 base from V and 0 bases from J, with 13 bases in between. In DNA, the CDR3 is TGTGCCAGCAGCTTAGAGGACAGAGGCCTAGCCAAAAACATTCAGTACTTC. It encodes CASSLEDRGLAKNIQYF.

This rearrangement joins TRBV14 to TRBJ1-2; D is possibly TRBD1 (5 bases). Germline loops: CDR1 SGHDN, CDR2 FVKESK. Trimming cost V 0 bases and J 5 bases, with 16 bases left between them. The CDR3 extends over 16 amino acids. This chain's CDR3 is CASSQDGSRAGYGYTF. The CDR3 coding sequence is TGTGCCAGCAGCCAAGATGGGTCCAGGGCTGGGTATGGCTACACCTTC.